Presented here are 13 T cell receptor beta chains from one specimen sequenced in a study of blood T cell repertoires in COVID-19. Produced via immunoSEQ multiplex PCR; TCRdb's table is partial and in-frame only. In the table there are about 260,000 clones, approximately 84% of which are singletons. Sequencing used peripheral blood. The receptors here all came from a woman at least 80 years old with acute or convalescent COVID-19.

This chain uses TRBV15 with TRBJ1-4, with 7 bases aligning to TRBD1. The CDR3 spans 14 residues. Trimming took 5 bases from V and 14 from J; bases not matched to a gene: 14. Per germline, CDR1 LNHNV and CDR2 YYDKDF (reference sequence). CDR3 in DNA: TGTGCCACCAGCCGCCGGGACAGTGGTAAACTTCTGTTTTTT. Amino acid sequence: CATSRRDSGKLLFF.

The chain uses TRBV9 and TRBJ2-3; D might be TRBD2 (7 bases). Looked up from germline, CDR1 is SGDLS and CDR2 is YYNGEE. The CDR3 is made up of 16 amino acids. Trimming removed 0 bases from V and 0 bases from J, with 11 bases in between. The CDR3 coding sequence is TGTGCCAGCAGCGTAGACGGGGGGCCCAGCACAGATACGCAGTATTTT. Encoded protein: CASSVDGGPSTDTQYF.

The genes are TRBV7-2 and TRBJ2-5, with D perhaps TRBD1 (6 bases). Germline CDR1 and CDR2: SGHTA and FQGNSA. The CDR3 has 14 residues. V was pared by 2 bases and J by 1 base, with 8 bases between. CDR3 DNA sequence: TGTGCCAGCAGCTTATCAGGGGTCCAAGAGACCCAGTACTTC. Protein sequence: CASSLSGVQETQYF.

This chain joins TRBV5-5 and TRBJ2-7, with 8 bases aligning to TRBD2. V shed 0 bases, J shed 3 bases, and the junction held 8 bases outside the gene matches. This CDR3 spans 16 amino acids. Germline V gene sequence: CDR1 SGHKS, CDR2 YYEKEE (reference sequence). CDR3 residues: CASSLGGSGASYEQYF. In nucleotides, the CDR3 is TGTGCCAGCAGCTTGGGGGGTAGCGGGGCCAGCTACGAGCAGTACTTC.

CDR3 nucleotide sequence: TGTGCCAGCAGCTTGTATGAGTCTAGCGGAATGAACACCGGGGAGCTGTTTTTT. It specifies CASSLYESSGMNTGELFF. The genes are TRBV5-6 and TRBJ2-2; 7 bases are a match to TRBD2. The V gene's germline CDR1 is SGHDT and CDR2 YYEEEE. CDR3 length: 18 amino acids. V dropped 1 base and J dropped 1; count of bases not matched to a gene: 10.

The rearrangement links TRBV2 to TRBJ1-1; 10 nucleotides agree with TRBD1. J was trimmed by 5 bases and V by 6 bases; bases with no gene match: 6. This CDR3 spans 14 amino acids. CDR1 is SNHLY and CDR2 is FYNNEI in the germline V gene. The CDR3 loop reads CASSRGQGRTEAFF. As DNA, the CDR3 is TGTGCCAGCAGCCGGGGACAGGGGAGGACTGAAGCTTTCTTT.

V is TRBV5-1 and J is TRBJ2-7; D not certain. The CDR3 is 13 residues long. V lost 4 bases and J lost 3, with 11 bases in between. Germline-derived CDR1 and CDR2 are SGHRS and YFSETQ. The CDR3 loop is CASSPRPDYEQYF. The CDR3 DNA sequence: TGCGCCAGCAGCCCGCGGCCCGACTACGAGCAGTACTTC.

The chain recombines TRBV27 with TRBJ2-7; TRBD2 aligns across 15 bases. Germline lookup yields CDR1 MNHEY and CDR2 SMNVEV (reference sequence). The CDR3 is 17 amino acids. Unmatched junction bases numbered 5, after V lost 3 bases and J lost 2 bases. The DNA for the CDR3 is TGTGCCAGCAGTTTCCGGACTAGCGGGAGGGGGCCCTACGAGCAGTACTTC. It yields the protein CASSFRTSGRGPYEQYF.

CDR3 protein: CASSHRTAGQEQYF. Here the CDR3 DNA reads TGTGCCAGCAGTCACAGGACAGCAGGTCAGGAGCAGTACTTC. V usage is TRBV6-6 and J usage is TRBJ2-7; maybe TRBD1 (6 bases). The V end lost 5 bases, the J end lost 7 bases, and 18 bases lay between the germline ends. The CDR3 sequence is 14 residues long. Germline V lookup: CDR1 MNHNY, CDR2 SVGAGI (reference sequence).

This chain joins TRBV6-2 or TRBV6-3 and TRBJ2-7; 8 bases fit TRBD2. Germline values: CDR1 MNHEY, CDR2 SVGEGT. V trimming: 4 bases; J trimming: 2 bases; junction bases outside the gene matches: 7. The CDR3 spans 15 residues. The CDR3 bases are TGTGCCAGCAGTTCACTAGCGGACGGCACCTACGAGCAGTACTTC. Protein product: CASSSLADGTYEQYF.

The chain recombines TRBV5-8 with TRBJ1-5; TRBD1 is a possible D gene (5 bases). Trimming removed 7 bases at V and 5 bases at J, with 7 bases between. This CDR3 has 11 residues. Germline V CDR1 and CDR2: SGHTS, YDEGEE. CDR3 loop: CASSGDQPQHF. Written as DNA, the CDR3 is TGTGCCAGCTCGGGGGATCAGCCCCAGCATTTT.

This clone was seen a single time. The genes are TRBV28 and TRBJ2-1; D perhaps matches TRBD2 (5 bases). This CDR3 has 15 amino acids. Trimming shortened V by 1 base and J by 7 bases, and 14 bases separated the two germline ends. Germline V gene data show CDR1 as MDHEN and CDR2 as SYDVKM. Written as DNA, the CDR3 is TGTGCCAGCAGTTTATTATCGGCGGGTCCTAATGAGCAGTTCTTC. Translated, it gives CASSLLSAGPNEQFF.

This chain links TRBV7-2 with TRBJ1-2; D ambiguous. Germline V lookup: CDR1 SGHTA, CDR2 FQGNSA. Trimming pared 3 bases from V and 8 bases from J, leaving 10 bases between. This CDR3 has 12 amino acids. Written as DNA, the CDR3 is TGTGCCAGCAGCTTGAGGCAACGGGGCTACACCTTC. The encoded protein is CASSLRQRGYTF.